This T cell receptor beta chain was captured by sequencing in a study of cytomegalovirus exposure and HLA in healthy donors. Study background: Caucasian-associated ancestry cluster membership applied to around 76% of several hundred genotyped donors.

Regarding this clone: The target antigen is unknown.

The PCR ran on 60 Vbeta and 13 Jbeta primers. The protocol was immunoSEQ multiplex PCR, while the TCRdb copy is restricted to in-frame clones and leaves out a portion. The sample consists of 200,000 or so clones, around 75% of them appearing once. Germline assignment: CDR1 MDHEN and CDR2 SYDVKM. The trim removed 5 bases at V and 4 bases at J, leaving 8 bases unmatched. This CDR3 contains 15 residues. Study findings and constraints: In a later analysis, V- and J-gene trimming of beta chains associated with a DCLRE1C missense variant, replicated independently. A prior analysis recorded that most TCR beta V segments were productive about 90% or about 30% of the time.

The TCR comes from a woman aged 25-40 years in good health and CMV-seropositive. V and J are TRBV28 and TRBJ2-1; 7 bases line up with TRBD1. The material sequenced was PBMCs. Here the CDR3 DNA reads TGTGCCAGCAGTCCCCCGACAGGGAGATACAATGAGCAGTTCTTC. This codes for CASSPPTGRYNEQFF.